This is a list of T cell receptor beta chains from one sample in a study of blood T cell repertoires in COVID-19. Using immunoSEQ multiplex PCR, the repertoire was profiled, and TCRdb retains in-frame clones only, with some absent. The data hold approximately 230,000 clones, with approximately 80% observed a single time. Sequenced sample: peripheral blood. Receptors were obtained from a woman aged 40 to 50 with active or convalescent COVID-19. CDR3s include the opening cysteine and the closing phenylalanine or tryptophan. The D gene is left open where the match is weak. Clone size, where shown, is once, few, many, or a class for clones that have expanded.

d_call	clone_size	v_call	j_call	cdr3_aa	cdr3_nt
TRBD1	few	TRBV27	TRBJ2-6	CASSLSRDRVDSGANVLTF	TGTGCCAGCAGTTTATCCCGGGACAGGGTCGACTCTGGGGCCAACGTCCTGACTTTC
.	.	TRBV6-4	TRBJ2-2	CASRTGPTGELFF	TGTGCCAGCAGAACAGGGCCCACCGGGGAGCTGTTTTTT
.	.	TRBV5-1	TRBJ2-5	CASSGGRSQETQYF	TGCGCCAGCAGCGGGGGCCGGAGCCAAGAGACCCAGTACTTC
.	once	TRBV9	TRBJ2-1	CASSAEEGFYNEQFF	TGTGCCAGCAGCGCGGAGGAGGGTTTTTACAATGAGCAGTTCTTC
.	.	TRBV2	TRBJ2-5	CASSEELGRETQYF	TGTGCCAGCAGTGAAGAGTTGGGCCGAGAGACCCAGTACTTC
.	.	TRBV5-1	TRBJ2-7	CASSLQGYEQYF	TGCGCCAGCAGCTTACAGGGCTACGAGCAGTACTTC
.	once	TRBV29-1	TRBJ2-5	CSARGLWGQTQYF	TGCAGCGCTCGGGGCCTCTGGGGGCAGACCCAGTACTTC
.	few	TRBV7-9	TRBJ1-1	CASSLQNTEAFF	TGTGCCAGCAGCTTACAGAACACTGAAGCTTTCTTT
.	.	TRBV6-5	TRBJ1-5	CASRPPPDRNQPQHF	TGTGCCAGCCGTCCCCCCCCGGACAGAAATCAGCCCCAGCATTTT
TRBD2	.	TRBV9	TRBJ2-3	CASSLERGASDTQYF	TGTGCCAGCAGCCTTGAGCGGGGGGCCTCAGATACGCAGTATTTT
.	.	TRBV6-5	TRBJ2-1	CASSRNSPGEGGQFF	TGTGCCAGCAGTCGAAATTCTCCAGGGGAAGGTGGGCAGTTCTTC
TRBD1	.	TRBV5-8	TRBJ1-4	CASSRGQGLGNEKLFF	TGTGCCAGCAGCCGGGGACAGGGCCTCGGGAATGAAAAACTGTTTTTT
.	.	TRBV7-7	TRBJ2-5	CASSLDRGAWETQYF	TGTGCTAGCAGCTTAGATCGGGGGGCCTGGGAGACCCAGTACTTC
TRBD1	.	TRBV2	TRBJ1-2	CASRDDRVAGYTF	TGTGCCAGCAGGGATGACAGGGTCGCTGGCTACACCTTC
.	.	TRBV10-3	TRBJ1-6	CAISEKTYQSPLHF	TGTGCCATCAGTGAGAAGACATACCAATCACCCCTCCACTTT
TRBD1	.	TRBV7-8	TRBJ1-4	CASSFTQGANEKLFF	TGTGCCAGCAGCTTCACACAGGGGGCTAATGAAAAACTGTTTTTT
TRBD1	.	TRBV30	TRBJ1-1	CAWVPGQGWTEAFF	TGTGCCTGGGTTCCGGGACAGGGGTGGACTGAAGCTTTCTTT
.	.	TRBV16	TRBJ2-3	CASSYFTDTQYF	TGTGCCAGCAGCTACTTCACAGATACGCAGTATTTT
.	.	TRBV10-3	TRBJ2-7	CAISDTGRSSYEQYF	TGTGCCATCAGTGATACCGGCCGGAGCTCCTACGAGCAGTACTTC
.	.	TRBV11-2	TRBJ1-2	CASSLPFSGQGIGSYTF	TGTGCCAGCAGCTTACCTTTCTCCGGGCAGGGGATCGGGTCCTACACCTTC
TRBD1	.	TRBV5-5	TRBJ2-7	CASSLVRGRNNEQYF	TGTGCCAGCAGCTTGGTCAGGGGGCGAAATAACGAGCAGTACTTC
.	.	TRBV5-1	TRBJ1-2	CASSLAAEDGYTF	TGCGCCAGCAGCTTGGCGGCTGAGGATGGCTACACCTTC
.	.	TRBV5-5	TRBJ1-2	CASSLAPANYGYTF	TGTGCCAGCAGCTTGGCACCGGCTAACTATGGCTACACCTTC
TRBD1	.	TRBV10-3	TRBJ1-2	CAISEPDRGFPDYGYTF	TGTGCCATCAGTGAGCCCGACAGGGGGTTTCCGGACTATGGCTACACCTTC
.	.	TRBV19	TRBJ1-5	CASTHMRGINNQPQHF	TGTGCCAGTACCCATATGAGAGGGATCAACAATCAGCCCCAGCATTTT
TRBD2	.	TRBV3-1/TRBV3-2	TRBJ2-2	CASSRDLAGGLPGELFF	TGTGCCAGCAGTCGAGACCTAGCGGGGGGCCTCCCCGGGGAGCTGTTTTTT
.	few	TRBV6-5	TRBJ1-5	CASSFGTSDQPQHF	TGTGCCAGCAGCTTCGGGACATCGGATCAGCCCCAGCATTTT
TRBD2	.	TRBV29-1	TRBJ2-1	CSVSLAGAYNEQFF	TGCAGCGTCTCTCTAGCGGGGGCCTACAATGAGCAGTTCTTC
TRBD1	.	TRBV27	TRBJ1-1	CASIRDRANTEAFF	TGTGCCAGCATCCGCGACAGGGCTAACACTGAAGCTTTCTTT
TRBD1	.	TRBV5-4	TRBJ2-7	CASSPGQGLSYEQYF	TGTGCCAGCAGCCCCGGACAGGGCCTCTCCTACGAGCAGTACTTC
.	.	TRBV14	TRBJ2-5	CASSQFAGGIVETQYF	TGTGCCAGCAGCCAATTCGCAGGGGGGATTGTAGAGACCCAGTACTTC
TRBD1	.	TRBV7-6	TRBJ1-1	CASSLTGVGTEAFF	TGTGCCAGCAGCTTGACAGGGGTCGGCACTGAAGCTTTCTTT
.	.	TRBV29-1	TRBJ1-2	CSVVTTVYGYTF	TGCAGCGTTGTGACGACAGTCTATGGCTACACCTTC
.	few	TRBV6-5	TRBJ1-6	CASSYGANAPLHF	TGTGCCAGCAGTTATGGGGCAAACGCGCCCCTCCACTTT
TRBD1	few	TRBV28	TRBJ2-1	CASSPDRGALYNEQFF	TGTGCCAGCAGCCCCGACAGGGGCGCGCTCTACAATGAGCAGTTCTTC
TRBD2	.	TRBV27	TRBJ2-5	CASSLSAQRGLYF	TGTGCCAGCAGTTTATCTGCCCAGCGGGGCTTGTACTTC
.	.	TRBV21-1	TRBJ1-5	CASSPEGPQHF	TGTGCCAGCAGCCCAGAGGGGCCCCAGCATTTT
TRBD1	.	TRBV9	TRBJ1-3	CASSATGGLNTIYF	TGTGCCAGCAGCGCAACAGGGGGCTTGAACACCATATATTTT
.	.	TRBV28	TRBJ1-5	CASMSGSLNQPQHF	TGTGCCAGCATGTCGGGATCCCTTAATCAGCCCCAGCATTTT
TRBD2	.	TRBV5-1	TRBJ2-7	CASSLSSGGANYEQYF	TGCGCCAGCAGCTTAAGTAGCGGGGGGGCCAACTACGAGCAGTACTTC
.	.	TRBV10-1	TRBJ1-4	CASSESRTENEKLFF	TGCGCCAGCAGTGAGTCAAGGACTGAGAATGAAAAACTGTTTTTT
TRBD1	once	TRBV10-3	TRBJ1-3	CAIRDRQGENTIYF	TGTGCCATCAGGGACAGACAGGGCGAAAACACCATATATTTT